The 10 T cell receptor beta chains listed next were all sequenced from one sample in a study of blood T cell repertoires in COVID-19. Profiled with immunoSEQ multiplex PCR; TCRdb holds only in-frame clones, not every one. Among under 200,000 clones, roughly 88% were seen once, and the ten largest hold 2.5% to 3%. The sample taken for sequencing was peripheral blood. These receptors all come from an older woman with acute or convalescent COVID-19.

The CDR3 loop reads CASSLSPTGLNSPLHF. CDR3 in DNA: TGTGCCAGCAGCTTGTCTCCCACTGGGCTTAATTCACCCCTCCACTTT. This chain links TRBV5-5 with TRBJ1-6; no reliable D call. This CDR3 spans 16 amino acids. CDR1 SGHKS and CDR2 YYEKEE come from the germline V gene (reference sequence). The V and J ends lost 1 base and 6 bases respectively, with 14 bases between them.

This clone has a single count. Within the sample, other DNA sequences also encode this same CDR3. The rearrangement uses TRBV7-9 and TRBJ2-3, with 14 positions matching TRBD2. The germline CDR1 and CDR2 sequences are SEHNR and FQNEAQ (reference sequence). The CDR3 is 16 residues long. Trimming took 6 bases from V and 1 from J; bases not matched to a gene: 3. CDR3 nucleotides: TGTGCCAGCAGTTCGGGACTAGCGGGGGGCACAGATACGCAGTATTTT. Protein sequence: CASSSGLAGGTDTQYF.

The rearrangement joins TRBV4-3 to TRBJ1-1; tentative D call: TRBD1 (5 bases). Germline V gene sequence: CDR1 LGHNA, CDR2 YSLEER. Trimming took off 4 bases at V and 1 base at J, with 13 bases between the two ends. The CDR3 has 15 amino acids. CDR3 amino acids: CASSRDSAPNTEAFF. The CDR3 DNA reads TGCGCCAGCAGCCGAGACAGTGCCCCGAACACTGAAGCTTTCTTT.

The V call is TRBV5-8, the J call TRBJ1-4; D is possibly TRBD1 (6 bases). Germline CDR1 reads SGHTS; CDR2 reads YDEGEE. This CDR3 spans 15 amino acids. V was clipped by 4 bases and J by 8 bases, with 18 bases between them. CDR3 bases: TGTGCCAGCAGCCGTGGGGCAGGGGTCAGGGAAAAACTGTTTTTT. Translation: CASSRGAGVREKLFF.

The DNA of the CDR3 is TGTGCCAGCAGCTTGCTCCCGACGGACAAGGATCAGCCCCAGCATTTT. It translates to CASSLLPTDKDQPQHF. V is TRBV5-8 and J is TRBJ1-5; TRBD1 might be the D (5 bases). CDR1 is SGHTS, CDR2 YDEGEE, per germline. This CDR3 region has 16 residues. Trimming shortened V by 1 base and J by 5 bases, and 16 bases separated the two germline ends. The full variable domain, with the rest looked up from reference TRBV5-8 and TRBJ1-5, is EAGVTQSPTHLIKTRGQQATLRCSPISGHTSVYWYQQALGLGLQFLLWYDEGEERNRGNFPPRFSGRQFPNYSSELNVNALELEDSALYLCASSLLPTDKDQPQHFGDGTRLSIL.

The J gene is TRBJ1-6, the V gene TRBV7-9; D unclear. CDR1 is SEHNR, CDR2 FQNEAQ, per germline (reference sequence). The CDR3 sequence is 14 residues long. Between the trimmed V and J ends, which lost 2 bases and 9 bases, there was a span of 11 bases. The CDR3 DNA reads TGTGCCAGCAGCTTATCCGAGCGGGGTTCACCCCTCCACTTT. Its translation: CASSLSERGSPLHF.

This clone was counted between two and nine times. The chain joins TRBV10-3 to TRBJ1-2, with 7 positions matching TRBD1. The CDR3 covers 11 residues. V lost 7 bases, J lost 7 bases, and 3 bases stayed unmatched. Looked up from germline, CDR1 is ENHRY and CDR2 is SYGVKD. This CDR3 is CAINPGGGYTF. The CDR3 DNA follows: TGTGCCATCAACCCAGGGGGTGGCTACACCTTC.

The chain employs TRBV15 and TRBJ2-7; D not certain. Germline CDR1 LNHNV, CDR2 YYDKDF (reference sequence). The V end lost 1 base, the J end lost 3 bases, and 10 bases lay between the germline ends. The CDR3 sequence is 14 residues long. The CDR3 here is CATSRAGNDYEQYF. In DNA, the CDR3 is TGTGCCACCAGCAGAGCGGGTAACGACTACGAGCAGTACTTC.

V usage is TRBV2 and J usage is TRBJ1-5; no definite D call. The V end was cut by 4 bases, the J end by 3 bases, with 7 bases between. The CDR3 length is 13 residues. Germline-derived CDR1 and CDR2 are SNHLY and FYNNEI. The CDR3 reads CASSGQFNQPQHF. CDR3 nucleotides: TGTGCCAGCAGTGGCCAGTTCAATCAGCCCCAGCATTTT.

The chain carries TRBV7-2 and TRBJ1-1; perhaps TRBD1 as D (5 bases). The V end was cut by 5 bases, the J end by 0 bases, with 10 bases between. This CDR3 is 14 amino acids long. Germline V gives CDR1 SGHTA, CDR2 FQGNSA. This chain's CDR3 is CASSPRVLNTEAFF. The CDR3 DNA sequence: TGTGCCAGCAGCCCCAGGGTACTGAACACTGAAGCTTTCTTT.